This T cell receptor (beta chain) was identified in a study of blood T cell repertoires in COVID-19. On the study more broadly: There were acute and convalescent COVID-19 samples, and they came from the United States, Italy and Spain.

Only one count was recorded for this clone. Clones were read by immunoSEQ multiplex PCR, and TCRdb kept only the in-frame ones, dropping some. The data show under 100,000 clones, more than 70% seen once. The CDR3 length is 10 residues. V was clipped by 5 bases and J by 3 bases, with 2 bases between them. The germline V gene has CDR1 SGHNT and CDR2 YENEEA. The sequenced sample consisted of peripheral blood. This TCR derives from a human donor in a cohort sampled during active COVID-19. This chain connects TRBV11-3 to TRBJ2-7; D remains ambiguous. CDR3 sequence reads: CASSLYEQYF. In DNA, the CDR3 is TGTGCCAGCAGCCTCTACGAGCAGTACTTC.